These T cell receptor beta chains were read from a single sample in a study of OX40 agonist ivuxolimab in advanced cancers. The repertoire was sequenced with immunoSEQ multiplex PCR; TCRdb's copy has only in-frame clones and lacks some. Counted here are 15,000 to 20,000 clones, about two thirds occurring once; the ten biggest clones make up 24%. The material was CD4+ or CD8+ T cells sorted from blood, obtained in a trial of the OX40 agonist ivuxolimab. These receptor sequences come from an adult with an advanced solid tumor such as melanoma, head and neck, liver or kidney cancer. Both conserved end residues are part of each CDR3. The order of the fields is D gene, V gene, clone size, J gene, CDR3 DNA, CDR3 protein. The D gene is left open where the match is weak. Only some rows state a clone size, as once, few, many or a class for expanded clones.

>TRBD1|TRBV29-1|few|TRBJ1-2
TGCAGCGTGGGTGACAGGGAAGCTAACTATGGCTACACCTTC
CSVGDREANYGYTF
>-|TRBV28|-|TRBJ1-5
TGTGCCGGCAGTCCTCACCCTCGGGGGGGCAGCAATCAGCCCCAGCATTTT
CAGSPHPRGGSNQPQHF
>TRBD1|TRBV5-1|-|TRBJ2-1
TGCGCCAGCAGCTCCTCGACAGGGATTGGTGAGCAGTTCTTC
CASSSSTGIGEQFF
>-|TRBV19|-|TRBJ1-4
TGTGCCAGTAAAGAGAACGCTCCGAACAAGAATGAAAAACTGTTTTTT
CASKENAPNKNEKLFF
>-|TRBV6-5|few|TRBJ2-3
TGTGCCAGCAGTTACTCGGCCCGGGACTTAAATACGCAGTATTTT
CASSYSARDLNTQYF
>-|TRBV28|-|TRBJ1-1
TGTGCCAGCAGTTTCAACAGGGCTATAACTGAAGCTTTCTTT
CASSFNRAITEAFF
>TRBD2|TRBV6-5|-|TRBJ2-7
TGTGCCAGCGACGGGGGAGGGGAGCAGTACTTC
CASDGGGEQYF
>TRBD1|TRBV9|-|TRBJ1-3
TGTGCCAGCAGCGTAGGACAGGGGACAGGAAACACCATATATTTT
CASSVGQGTGNTIYF
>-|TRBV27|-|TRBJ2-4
TGTGCCAGCAGCCCTATTACAGAAGCCAAAAACATTCAGTACTTC
CASSPITEAKNIQYF
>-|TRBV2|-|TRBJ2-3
TGTGCCAGCAGTCTGACCCCCCGGGACTTTGTCACAGATACGCAGTATTTT
CASSLTPRDFVTDTQYF
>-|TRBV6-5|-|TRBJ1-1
TGTGCCAGCACCACGACAGGAGCTTTGAACACTGAAGCTTTCTTT
CASTTTGALNTEAFF
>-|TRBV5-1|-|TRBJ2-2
TGCGCCAGCAGGGTCGATCTGACCGGGGAGCTGTTTTTT
CASRVDLTGELFF
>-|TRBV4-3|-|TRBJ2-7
TGCGCCAGCAGCCAAGATGGCGGCGACAAGATTCTACTTCTCTACGAGCAGTACTTC
CASSQDGGDKILLLYEQYF
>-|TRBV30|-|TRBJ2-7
TGTGCCTGGAATCAAAGAGGGGTGGGCGAGCAGTACTTC
CAWNQRGVGEQYF
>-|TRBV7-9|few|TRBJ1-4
TGTGCCAGCGGGGGGGCTGATGAAAAACTGTTTTTT
CASGGADEKLFF
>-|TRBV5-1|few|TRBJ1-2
TGCGCCAGCAGCTGGGAAGGTGGCTACACCTTC
CASSWEGGYTF
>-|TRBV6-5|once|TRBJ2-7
TGTGCCAGCAGTTCCCGACAGGACGAGCAGTACTTC
CASSSRQDEQYF
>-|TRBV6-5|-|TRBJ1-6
TGTGCCAGCAGGGAGTCCTATTATTCACCCCTCCACTTT
CASRESYYSPLHF